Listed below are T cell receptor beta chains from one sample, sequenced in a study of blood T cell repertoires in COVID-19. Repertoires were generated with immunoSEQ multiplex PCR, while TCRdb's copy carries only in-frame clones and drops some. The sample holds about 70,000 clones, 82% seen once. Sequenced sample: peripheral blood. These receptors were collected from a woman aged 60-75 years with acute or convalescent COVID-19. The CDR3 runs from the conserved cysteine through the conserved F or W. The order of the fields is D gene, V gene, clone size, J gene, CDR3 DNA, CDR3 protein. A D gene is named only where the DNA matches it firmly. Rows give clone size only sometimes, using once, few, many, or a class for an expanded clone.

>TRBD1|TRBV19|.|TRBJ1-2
TGTGCCAGTAGTATTGTCACAGGGGGGGCATATGGCTACACCTTC
CASSIVTGGAYGYTF
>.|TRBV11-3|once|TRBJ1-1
TGTGCCAGCAGCCGCACTTCGAACACTGAAGCTTTCTTT
CASSRTSNTEAFF
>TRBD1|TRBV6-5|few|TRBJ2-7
TGTGCCAGCAGCTCGGGACAGGGGGACGCCTACGAGCAGTACTTC
CASSSGQGDAYEQYF
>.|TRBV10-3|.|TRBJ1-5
TGTGCCATCAGTGAGATCGGGGGGGTTGGCCAGCCCCAGCATTTT
CAISEIGGVGQPQHF
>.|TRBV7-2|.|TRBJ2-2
TGTGCCAGCGGACCGGGACACCCGAACACCGGGGAGCTGTTTTTT
CASGPGHPNTGELFF
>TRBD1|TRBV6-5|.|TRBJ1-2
TGTGCCAGCGGGACAGCATACTATGGCTACACCTTC
CASGTAYYGYTF
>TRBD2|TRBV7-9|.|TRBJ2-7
TGTGCCAGCAGCGTTACCGGGACTAGCGGGGACGAGCAGTACTTC
CASSVTGTSGDEQYF
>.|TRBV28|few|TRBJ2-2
TGTGCCAGCCATGCGAACACCGGGGAGCTGTTTTTT
CASHANTGELFF
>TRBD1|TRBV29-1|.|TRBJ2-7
TGCAGCGTTGGGGGGTCCGGGACAGGTTACGAGCAGTACTTC
CSVGGSGTGYEQYF
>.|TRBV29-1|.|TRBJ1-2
TGCAGCGCCACGGGGGAGGGGTATGGCTACACCTTC
CSATGEGYGYTF
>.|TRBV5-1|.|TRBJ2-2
TGCGCCAGCAGCTTGGGCGGGGGCCCCTTGGTCGGGCTAGCCGGGGAGCTGTTTTTT
CASSLGGGPLVGLAGELFF
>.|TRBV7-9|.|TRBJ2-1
TGTGCCAGCAGCCTCACGGGGGCCTACAATGAGCAGTTCTTC
CASSLTGAYNEQFF
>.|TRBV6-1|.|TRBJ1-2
TGTGCCAGCAGTGAGCAGGGATCGGGTGGCTACACCTTC
CASSEQGSGGYTF
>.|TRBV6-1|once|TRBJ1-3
TGTGCCAGCAGTGACACATACTCTGGAAACACCATATATTTT
CASSDTYSGNTIYF
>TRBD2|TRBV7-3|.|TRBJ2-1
TGTGCCAGCAGCGTTCAACAGGCTAGCGGGGGCATTCATGAGCAGTTCTTC
CASSVQQASGGIHEQFF
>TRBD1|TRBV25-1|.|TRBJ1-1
TGTGCCAGCAGGCAGACAGGGTTAAGCACTGAAGCTTTCTTT
CASRQTGLSTEAFF
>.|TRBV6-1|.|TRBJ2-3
TGTGCCAGCAGTGAACCTTCGGGAGAAGAAGATACGCAGTATTTT
CASSEPSGEEDTQYF
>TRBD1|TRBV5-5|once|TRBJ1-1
TGTGCCAGCAGCTTGACTGGACAGGGAGGCACTGAAGCTTTCTTT
CASSLTGQGGTEAFF
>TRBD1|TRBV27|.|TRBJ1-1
TGTGCCAGCAGGCAGACAGGGGAGAACACTGAAGCTTTCTTT
CASRQTGENTEAFF
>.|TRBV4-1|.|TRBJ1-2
TGCGCCAGCAGCCAAGATCCGTTCTTTGGCTACACCTTC
CASSQDPFFGYTF
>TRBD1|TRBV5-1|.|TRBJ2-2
TGCGCCAGCAGCCCTCAAGCCGGGACAGGGACCGGGGAGCTGTTTTTT
CASSPQAGTGTGELFF
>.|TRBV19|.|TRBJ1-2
TGTGCCAGTAGTATCCGTGGAGGGCTAGAGACTGGCTACACCTTC
CASSIRGGLETGYTF
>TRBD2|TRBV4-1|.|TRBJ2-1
TGCGCCAGCAGCCAAGAGGCAGCGGGGGGCGGAAATGAGCAGTTCTTC
CASSQEAAGGGNEQFF
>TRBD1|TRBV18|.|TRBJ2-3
TGTGCCAGCTCACCGACCGACAGGGGAGGCACAGATACGCAGTATTTT
CASSPTDRGGTDTQYF
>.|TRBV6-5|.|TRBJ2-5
TGTGCCAGCGGAAGCGACCCAGTCCAAGAGACCCAGTACTTC
CASGSDPVQETQYF
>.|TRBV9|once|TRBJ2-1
TGTGCCAGCAGCGTAGTCCCCGACACGAGTGAGCAGTTCTTC
CASSVVPDTSEQFF
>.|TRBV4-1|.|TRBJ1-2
TGCGCCAGCAGCCAAGTCGGTAACTATGGCTACACCTTC
CASSQVGNYGYTF
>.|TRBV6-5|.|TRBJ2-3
TGTGCCAGCAGTTACTCGATAGCCGACACAGATACGCAGTATTTT
CASSYSIADTDTQYF
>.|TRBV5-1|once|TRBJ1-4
TGCGCCAGCAGCTTGGAGGGGAAAGAAAAACTGTTTTTT
CASSLEGKEKLFF
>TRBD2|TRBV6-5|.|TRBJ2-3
TGTGCCAGCAGTTTACTAGCGGGAGCCTCAGATACGCAGTATTTT
CASSLLAGASDTQYF
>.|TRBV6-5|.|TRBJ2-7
TGTGCCAGCGGGCTGACCCCTTCCGAGCAGTACTTC
CASGLTPSEQYF
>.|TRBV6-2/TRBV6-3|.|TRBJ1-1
TGTGCCAGCAGTTACGATCGGGGTTCGAGCACTGAAGCTTTCTTT
CASSYDRGSSTEAFF
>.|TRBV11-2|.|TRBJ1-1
TGTGCCAGCAGCTTAGTGCGGGCTGAAGCTTTCTTT
CASSLVRAEAFF
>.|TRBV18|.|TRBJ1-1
TGTGCCAGCTCACCGGGAACCCGGACAGTCTGGAACACTGAAGCTTTCTTT
CASSPGTRTVWNTEAFF
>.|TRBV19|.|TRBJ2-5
TGTGCCAGTAGGTCCAGGGAGACAGGAGAGACCCAGTACTTC
CASRSRETGETQYF
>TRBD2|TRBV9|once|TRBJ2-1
TGTGCCAGCAGCGTAGGGGTTAGCGGGAGGGTTGAGCAGTTCTTC
CASSVGVSGRVEQFF
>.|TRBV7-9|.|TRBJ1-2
TGTGCCAGCAGCTTAGGCAATTCCCAGGGGGGCTACACCTTC
CASSLGNSQGGYTF
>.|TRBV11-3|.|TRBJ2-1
TGTGCCAGCAGCTTATTTTCGTACAATGAGCAGTTCTTC
CASSLFSYNEQFF
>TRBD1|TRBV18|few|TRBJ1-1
TGTGCCAGCCGCGTAGGGACAGTTGAAACGACTGAAGCTTTCTTT
CASRVGTVETTEAFF
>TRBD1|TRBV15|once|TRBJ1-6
TGTGCCACCAGCAGAGATCCGGGACAGTCGAATTCACCCCTCCACTTT
CATSRDPGQSNSPLHF
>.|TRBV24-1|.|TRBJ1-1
TGTGCCACCAGTGCCAGCGACTATGGCACTGAAGCTTTCTTT
CATSASDYGTEAFF
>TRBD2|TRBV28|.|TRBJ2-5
TGTGCCAGCAGCTTAATGGGTCTAGCGGGAAAAGAGACCCAGTACTTC
CASSLMGLAGKETQYF
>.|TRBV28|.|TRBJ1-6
TGTGCCAGCAGGCAGGGTCGTTCACCCCTCCACTTT
CASRQGRSPLHF
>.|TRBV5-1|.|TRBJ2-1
TGCGCCAGCAGCTTGCGTCTGGGGGCTAGCTACAATGAGCAGTTCTTC
CASSLRLGASYNEQFF
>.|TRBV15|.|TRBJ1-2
TGTGCCACCAGCCGTCGACAGTTATATGGCTACACCTTC
CATSRRQLYGYTF
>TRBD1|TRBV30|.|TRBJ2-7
TGTGCCTGGGATCCGGGACAGGGGACCCCTGAAGATGTGCAGTACTTC
CAWDPGQGTPEDVQYF
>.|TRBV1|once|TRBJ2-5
TGCACCAGCAGCCAAGATCTCGACAGGGGGCGGGAGACCCAGTACTTC
CTSSQDLDRGRETQYF
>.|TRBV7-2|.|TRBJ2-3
TGTGCCAGCAGCTTTCAAGCTGCCCCAGATACGCAGTATTTT
CASSFQAAPDTQYF
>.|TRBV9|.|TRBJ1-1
TGTGCCAGCAGCGTAGAGGGGGACACTGAAGCTTTCTTT
CASSVEGDTEAFF
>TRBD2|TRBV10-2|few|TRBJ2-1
TGCGCCAGCAGTGAAGCAGTAGCGGGAAACAATGAGCAGTTCTTC
CASSEAVAGNNEQFF
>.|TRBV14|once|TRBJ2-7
TGTGCCAGCAGCCAAGATATTGTAGAAAAGCAGTACTTC
CASSQDIVEKQYF
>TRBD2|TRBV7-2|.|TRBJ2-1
TGTGCCAGCAGCTTAGGTGGACTAGCGGGAGAATCCAAGTTCTTC
CASSLGGLAGESKFF
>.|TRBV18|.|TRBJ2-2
TGTGCCAGCTCACCGGACTTAAACAACGGGGAGCTGTTTTTT
CASSPDLNNGELFF
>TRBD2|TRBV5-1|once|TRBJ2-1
TGCGCCAGCAGCTTGGTCCCGGGAGGGTCCTACAATGAGCAGTTCTTC
CASSLVPGGSYNEQFF
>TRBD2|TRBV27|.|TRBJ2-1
TGTGCCAGCAGTTTATCCCTAGCGGGGTACAATGAGCAGTTCTTC
CASSLSLAGYNEQFF
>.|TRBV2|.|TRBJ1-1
TGTGCCAGCAGTGATGGTAACAGGGTGAGGATCGCTTTCTTT
CASSDGNRVRIAFF
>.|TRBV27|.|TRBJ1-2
TGTGCCAGCAGGCCCTTCATCCCGGGAGACAACTATGGCTACACCTTC
CASRPFIPGDNYGYTF
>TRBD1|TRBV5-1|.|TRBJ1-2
TGCGCCAGCAGCGACAGGGAGAACTATGGCTACACCTTC
CASSDRENYGYTF
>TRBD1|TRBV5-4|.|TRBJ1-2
TGTGCCAGCAGCCTGGCGGGACAGGTCAAAGCGGGTGGCTACACCTTC
CASSLAGQVKAGGYTF
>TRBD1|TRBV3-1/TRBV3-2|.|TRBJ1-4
TGTGCCAGCAGCCCTCGACAGGGCTTCGGTGAAAAACTGTTTTTT
CASSPRQGFGEKLFF